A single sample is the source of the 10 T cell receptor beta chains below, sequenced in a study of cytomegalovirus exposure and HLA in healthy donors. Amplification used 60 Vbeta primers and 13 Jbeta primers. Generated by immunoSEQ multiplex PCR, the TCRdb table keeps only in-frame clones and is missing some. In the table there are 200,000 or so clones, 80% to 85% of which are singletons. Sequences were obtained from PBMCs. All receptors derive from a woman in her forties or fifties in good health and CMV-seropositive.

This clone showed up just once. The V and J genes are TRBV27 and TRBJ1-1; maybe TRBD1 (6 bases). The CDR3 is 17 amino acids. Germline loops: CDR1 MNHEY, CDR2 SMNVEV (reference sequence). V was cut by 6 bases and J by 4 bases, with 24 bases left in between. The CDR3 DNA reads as TGTGCCAGCAGCTCCCGGCTAGGGGGGGCTTATAGCACTGAAGCTTTCTTT. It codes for CASSSRLGGAYSTEAFF.

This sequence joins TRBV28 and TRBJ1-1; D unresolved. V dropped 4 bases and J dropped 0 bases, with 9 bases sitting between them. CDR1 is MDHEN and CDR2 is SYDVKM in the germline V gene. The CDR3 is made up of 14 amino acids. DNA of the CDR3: TGTGCCAGCAGTTCACCGGGAATGAACACTGAAGCTTTCTTT. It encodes CASSSPGMNTEAFF.

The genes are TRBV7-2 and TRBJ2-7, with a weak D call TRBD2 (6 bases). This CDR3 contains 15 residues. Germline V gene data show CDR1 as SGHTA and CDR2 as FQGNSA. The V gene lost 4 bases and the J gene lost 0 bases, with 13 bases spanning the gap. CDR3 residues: CASSYGGLSSYEQYF. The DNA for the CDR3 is TGTGCCAGCAGCTATGGGGGACTCAGCTCCTACGAGCAGTACTTC.

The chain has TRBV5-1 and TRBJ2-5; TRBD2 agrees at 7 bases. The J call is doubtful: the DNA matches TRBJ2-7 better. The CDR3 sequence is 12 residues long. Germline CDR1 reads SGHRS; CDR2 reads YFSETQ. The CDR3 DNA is TGCGCCAGCAAAGCGGGGACCTACGAGCAGTACTTC. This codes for CASKAGTYEQYF.

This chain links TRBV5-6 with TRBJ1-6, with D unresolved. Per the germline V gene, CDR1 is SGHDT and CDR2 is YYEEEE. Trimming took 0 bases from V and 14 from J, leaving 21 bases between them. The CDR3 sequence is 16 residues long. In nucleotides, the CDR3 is TGTGCCAGCAGCTTGGGATTCAGAGAGGCGTCGTGGGCCCTCCACTTT. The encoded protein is CASSLGFREASWALHF.

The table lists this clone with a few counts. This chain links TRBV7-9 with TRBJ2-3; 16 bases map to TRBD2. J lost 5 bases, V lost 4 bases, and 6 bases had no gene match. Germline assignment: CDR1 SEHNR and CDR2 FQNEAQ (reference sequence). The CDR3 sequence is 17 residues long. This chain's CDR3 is CASSSGTSGGALDTQYF. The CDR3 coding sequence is TGTGCCAGCAGCTCAGGGACTAGCGGGGGGGCCTTAGATACGCAGTATTTT. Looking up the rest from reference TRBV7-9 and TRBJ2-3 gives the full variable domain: DTGVSQNPRHKITKRGQNVTFRCDPISEHNRLYWYRQTLGQGPEFLTYFQNEAQLEKSRLLSDRFSAERPKGSFSTLEIQRTEQGDSAMYLCASSSGTSGGALDTQYFGPGTRLTVL.

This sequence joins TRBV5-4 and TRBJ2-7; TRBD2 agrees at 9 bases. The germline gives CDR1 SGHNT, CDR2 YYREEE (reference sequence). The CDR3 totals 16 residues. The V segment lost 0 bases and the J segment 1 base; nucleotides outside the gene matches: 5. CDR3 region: CASSLGGSGRSYEQYF. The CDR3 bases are TGTGCCAGCAGCTTGGGGGGTAGCGGGAGATCCTACGAGCAGTACTTC.

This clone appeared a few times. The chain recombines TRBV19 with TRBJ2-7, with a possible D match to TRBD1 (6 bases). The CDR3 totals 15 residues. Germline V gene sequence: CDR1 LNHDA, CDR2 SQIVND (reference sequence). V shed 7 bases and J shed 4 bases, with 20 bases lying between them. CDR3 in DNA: TGTGCCAGTAAAAGGCGGGCACAGGGTGGGTACGAGCAGTACTTC. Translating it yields CASKRRAQGGYEQYF.

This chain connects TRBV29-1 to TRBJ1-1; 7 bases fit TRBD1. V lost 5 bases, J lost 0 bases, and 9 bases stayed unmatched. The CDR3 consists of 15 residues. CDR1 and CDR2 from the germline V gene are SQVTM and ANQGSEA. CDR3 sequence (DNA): TGCAGCGTTTCTCATAGGGACAGTCTGAACACTGAAGCTTTCTTT. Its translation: CSVSHRDSLNTEAFF.

The CDR3 DNA reads as TGTGCCACCAGCAGACAGGGACTCCCTAGCAATCAGCCCCAGCATTTT. This translates into CATSRQGLPSNQPQHF. The V call is TRBV15, the J call TRBJ1-5; D might be TRBD1 (5 bases). V lost 2 bases and J 0 bases, leaving 11 bases between the germline ends. Germline CDR1 is LNHNV and CDR2 is YYDKDF (reference sequence). The CDR3 is made up of 16 amino acids. Variable domain in full (rest from reference TRBV15 and TRBJ1-5): DAMVIQNPRYQVTQFGKPVTLSCSQTLNHNVMYWYQQKSSQAPKLLFHYYDKDFNNEADTPDNFQSRRPNTSFCFLDIRSPGLGDTAMYLCATSRQGLPSNQPQHFGDGTRLSIL.